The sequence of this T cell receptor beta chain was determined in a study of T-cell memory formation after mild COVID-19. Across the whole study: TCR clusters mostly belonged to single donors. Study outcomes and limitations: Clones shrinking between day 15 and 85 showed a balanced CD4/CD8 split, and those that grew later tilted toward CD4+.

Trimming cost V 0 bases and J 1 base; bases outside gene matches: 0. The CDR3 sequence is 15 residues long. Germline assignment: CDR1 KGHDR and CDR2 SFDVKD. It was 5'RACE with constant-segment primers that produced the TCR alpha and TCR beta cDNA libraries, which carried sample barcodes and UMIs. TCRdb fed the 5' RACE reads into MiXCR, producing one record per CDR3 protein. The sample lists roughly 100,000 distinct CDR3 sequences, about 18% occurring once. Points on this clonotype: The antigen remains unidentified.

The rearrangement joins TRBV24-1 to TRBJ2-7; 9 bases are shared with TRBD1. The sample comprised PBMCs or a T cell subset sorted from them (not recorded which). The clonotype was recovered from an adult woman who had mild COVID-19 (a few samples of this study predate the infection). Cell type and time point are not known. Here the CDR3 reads CATSDLGTGSYEQYF. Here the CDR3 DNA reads TGTGCCACCAGTGATTTGGGGACAGGGTCCTACGAGCAGTACTTC.